This record covers a single T cell receptor beta chain. TCRdb's table, derived via immunoSEQ multiplex PCR, lists solely in-frame clones and lacks some. The sample shows roughly 9,200 clones, about 80% of them seen only once. Time point reported: 2013-2014 season, 7 days after vaccination. There are 14 residues in the CDR3. Trimming cost V 2 bases and J 5 bases, with 12 bases left between them. Germline CDR1 reads SGHNT; CDR2 reads YYREEE (reference sequence). This specimen comes from a study of follicular helper T cells after annual influenza vaccination. V gene TRBV5-4 combines with J gene TRBJ2-3; a weak D match, TRBD2 (6 bases). The receptor was isolated from an adult who received the influenza vaccine. Sequenced material: CXCR5- memory CD4+ T cells sorted from blood, taken 7 days after influenza vaccination. The CDR3 spells CASSFQGGEDTQYF. CDR3 bases: TGTGCCAGCAGCTTTCAGGGAGGTGAAGATACGCAGTATTTT.